Sequencing of this T cell receptor (beta chain) was carried out in a study of T-cell reconstitution after alpha-beta-depleted transplantation in children. Unique molecular identifiers were used in preparing the TCRbeta library. TCRdb re-called the PCR reads through MiXCR, storing one row per CDR3 protein. The sample lists over 400,000 distinct CDR3 sequences; over 40% were seen once. There are a few counts of this clonotype. Its antigen is still unknown. Whole-study findings and limits: Reported findings indicate that, about two months after transplant, alpha-beta T cells came from several hundred expanded clones, which were derived from non-depleted graft cells.

This CDR3 has 16 residues. Trimming shortened V by 2 bases and J by 2 bases, and 14 bases separated the two germline ends. Germline loops: CDR1 LGHDT, CDR2 YNNKEL (reference sequence). This TCR derives from a girl between 2 and 10 years old with aplastic anemia, due to receive a stem cell transplant. Sequences were derived from PBMCs, sampled before TCRalphabeta/CD19-depleted stem cell transplant. The V call is TRBV3-1, the J call TRBJ2-3; no firm D call. This chain's CDR3 is CASSQRFATYTDTQYF. The CDR3 nucleotides are TGTGCCAGCAGCCAAAGGTTCGCTACTTACACAGATACGCAGTATTTT.